These T cell receptor beta chains were read from a single sample in a study of Tregs in tolerant kidney transplant recipients. Libraries were prepared by immunoSEQ multiplex PCR; TCRdb keeps only in-frame clonotypes and omits some of them. Counted here are nearly 50,000 clones, roughly nine tenths occurring once; the ten biggest clones make up about a sixth. The source material was CD8+ T cells from blood (PBMCs), sampled 12 months after the transplant. The receptors derive from a human patient who received a combined kidney and bone marrow transplant. Some T cells may be graft donor cells. CDR3s include the opening cysteine and the closing phenylalanine or tryptophan. The order of the fields is V gene, clone size, D gene, J gene, CDR3 protein, CDR3 DNA. A D gene is named only where the DNA matches it firmly. Some rows mark clone size as missing; the rest say once, few, many or name a class of expanded clone.

TRBV9	.	.	TRBJ2-2	CASSVEAGRGTGELFF	TGTGCCAGCAGCGTAGAGGCGGGAAGGGGCACCGGGGAGCTGTTTTTT
TRBV6-5	.	.	TRBJ2-7	CASSSTPFSTGYEQYF	TGTGCCAGCAGTTCCACACCCTTTTCGACAGGCTACGAGCAGTACTTC
TRBV7-9	.	.	TRBJ2-5	CASSGPSGETQYF	TGTGCCAGCAGCGGGCCCTCGGGGGAGACCCAGTACTTC
TRBV6-5	.	.	TRBJ1-6	CASSTFSSYNSPLHF	TGTGCCAGCAGCACGTTTAGCTCCTATAATTCCCCCCTCCACTTT
TRBV7-9	.	.	TRBJ1-3	CASSLGAFSSGNTIYF	TGTGCCAGCAGCTTAGGCGCATTTAGCTCTGGAAACACCATATATTTT
TRBV13	.	TRBD2	TRBJ2-2	CASSKLAGGNTGELFF	TGTGCCAGCAGCAAACTAGCGGGAGGAAACACCGGGGAGCTGTTTTTT
TRBV7-3	once	.	TRBJ1-1	CASSLQQGIITEAFF	TGTGCCAGCAGCTTACAACAGGGAATTATCACTGAAGCTTTCTTT
TRBV9	.	.	TRBJ2-7	CASSVGPGNYEQYF	TGTGCCAGCAGCGTAGGTCCAGGTAACTACGAGCAGTACTTC
TRBV27	medium-sized	TRBD1	TRBJ1-1	CASSLGQGLSEAFF	TGTGCCAGCAGTTTGGGACAGGGTTTATCTGAAGCTTTCTTT
TRBV13	.	TRBD2	TRBJ2-5	CASSPTSGGETQYF	TGTGCCAGCAGCCCGACTAGCGGGGGGGAGACCCAGTACTTC
TRBV19	.	.	TRBJ2-7	CASSIGGRGIYEQYF	TGTGCCAGTAGTATAGGTGGGAGAGGTATCTACGAGCAGTACTTC
TRBV19	.	TRBD1	TRBJ2-4	CASSLGQGLAKNIQYF	TGTGCCAGTAGTCTTGGACAGGGTCTGGCCAAAAACATTCAGTACTTC
TRBV9	.	TRBD2	TRBJ2-1	CASSDPMSGGARNEQFF	TGTGCCAGCAGCGACCCCATGAGCGGGGGGGCCCGGAATGAGCAGTTCTTC
TRBV30	.	.	TRBJ2-1	CAWTSVNEQFF	TGTGCCTGGACCTCTGTCAATGAGCAGTTCTTC
TRBV7-3	.	TRBD1	TRBJ1-2	CASSPGTGDYGYTF	TGTGCCAGCAGCCCTGGGACAGGGGACTATGGCTACACCTTC
TRBV9	.	.	TRBJ2-7	CASSVASGGPGEQYF	TGTGCCAGCAGCGTAGCCAGCGGAGGGCCCGGGGAGCAGTACTTC
TRBV27	once	.	TRBJ1-6	CASTYLDGEINSPLHF	TGTGCCAGCACCTACCTGGACGGGGAAATTAATTCACCCCTCCACTTT
TRBV5-4	.	.	TRBJ2-2	CASSLGTGTGELFF	TGTGCCAGCAGCTTGGGTACAGGGACCGGGGAGCTGTTTTTT
TRBV27	.	.	TRBJ2-1	CASSFRAGEQFF	TGTGCCAGCAGTTTCCGAGCGGGTGAGCAGTTCTTC